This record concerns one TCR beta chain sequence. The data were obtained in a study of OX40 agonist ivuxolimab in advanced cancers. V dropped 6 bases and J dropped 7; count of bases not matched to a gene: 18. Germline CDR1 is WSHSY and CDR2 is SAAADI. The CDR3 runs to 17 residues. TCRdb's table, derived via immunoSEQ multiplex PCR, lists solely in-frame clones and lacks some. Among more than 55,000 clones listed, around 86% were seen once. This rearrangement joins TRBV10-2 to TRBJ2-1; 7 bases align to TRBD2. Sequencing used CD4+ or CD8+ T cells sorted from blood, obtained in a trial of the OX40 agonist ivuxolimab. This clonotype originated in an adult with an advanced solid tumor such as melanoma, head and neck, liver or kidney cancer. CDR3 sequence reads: CASRPLKGAGEGNEQFF. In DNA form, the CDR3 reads TGCGCCAGCAGGCCCCTTAAGGGTGCGGGAGAGGGTAATGAGCAGTTCTTC.